This T cell receptor (beta chain) derives from a study of control samples from healthy donors and cancer patients. V shed 2 bases, J shed 7 bases, and the junction held 3 bases outside the gene matches. This CDR3 is 14 amino acids long. Germline V gene sequence: CDR1 ENHRY, CDR2 SYGVKD. Generated by immunoSEQ multiplex PCR, the TCRdb table keeps only in-frame clones and is missing some. The profile shows 150,000 to 200,000 clones, roughly 95% of them singletons. Only one count was recorded for this clone. The sequenced sample was blood. The chain has TRBV10-3 and TRBJ1-5, with 9 bases fitting TRBD1. The TCR comes from a woman aged 25 to 39 in good health. The CDR3 sequence is CAISEGQGMQPQHF. The CDR3 DNA is TGTGCCATCAGTGAGGGACAGGGGATGCAGCCCCAGCATTTT.